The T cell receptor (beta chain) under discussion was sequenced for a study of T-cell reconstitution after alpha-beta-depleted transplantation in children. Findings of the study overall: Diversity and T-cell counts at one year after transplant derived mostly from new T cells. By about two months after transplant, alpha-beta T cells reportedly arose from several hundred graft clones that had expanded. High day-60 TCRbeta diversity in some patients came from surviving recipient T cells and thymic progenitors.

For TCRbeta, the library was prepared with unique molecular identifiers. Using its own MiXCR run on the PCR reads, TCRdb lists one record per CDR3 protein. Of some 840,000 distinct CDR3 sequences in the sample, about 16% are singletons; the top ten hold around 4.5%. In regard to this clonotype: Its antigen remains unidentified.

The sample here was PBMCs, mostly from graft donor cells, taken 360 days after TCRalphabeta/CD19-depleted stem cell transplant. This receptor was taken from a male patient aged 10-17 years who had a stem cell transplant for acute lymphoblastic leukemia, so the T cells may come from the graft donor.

As DNA, the CDR3 is TGCAGTGCTAGAAGTCATAGCGGGAGCTCCTACGAGCAGTACTTC. Residues: CSARSHSGSSYEQYF. The rearrangement links TRBV20-1 to TRBJ2-7; 9 bases are a match to TRBD2. V shed 2 bases and J 0 bases; nucleotides not matched to a gene: 5. The CDR3 loop spans 15 amino acids. Germline-derived CDR1 and CDR2 are DFQATT and SNEGSKA (reference sequence).